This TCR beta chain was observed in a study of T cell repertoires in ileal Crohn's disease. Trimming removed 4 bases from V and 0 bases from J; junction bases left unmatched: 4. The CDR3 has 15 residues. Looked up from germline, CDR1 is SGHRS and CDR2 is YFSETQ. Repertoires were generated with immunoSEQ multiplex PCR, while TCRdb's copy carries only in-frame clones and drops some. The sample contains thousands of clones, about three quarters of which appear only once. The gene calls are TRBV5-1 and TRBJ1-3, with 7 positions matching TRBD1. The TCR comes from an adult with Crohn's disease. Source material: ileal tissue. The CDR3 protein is CASSPGQSSGNTIYF. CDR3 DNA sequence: TGCGCCAGCAGCCCGGGACAGAGCTCTGGAAACACCATATATTTT.